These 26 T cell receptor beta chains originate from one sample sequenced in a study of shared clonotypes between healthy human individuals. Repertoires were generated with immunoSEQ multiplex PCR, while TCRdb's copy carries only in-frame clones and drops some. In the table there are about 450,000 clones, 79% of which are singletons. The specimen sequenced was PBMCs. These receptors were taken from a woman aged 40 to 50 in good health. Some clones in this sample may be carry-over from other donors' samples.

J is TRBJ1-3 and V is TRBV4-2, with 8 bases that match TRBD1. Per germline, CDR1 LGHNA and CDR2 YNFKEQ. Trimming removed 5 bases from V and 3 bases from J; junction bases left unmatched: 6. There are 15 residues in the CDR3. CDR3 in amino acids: CASSYGQGNGNTIYF. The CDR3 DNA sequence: TGTGCCAGCAGCTACGGACAGGGAAATGGAAACACCATATATTTT.

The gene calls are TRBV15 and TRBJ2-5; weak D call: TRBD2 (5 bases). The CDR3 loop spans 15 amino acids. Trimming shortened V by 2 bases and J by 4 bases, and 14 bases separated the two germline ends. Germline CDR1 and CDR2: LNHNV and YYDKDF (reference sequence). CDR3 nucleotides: TGTGCCACCAGCAGACCCTCCGGGGTGACAGAGACCCAGTACTTC. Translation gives CATSRPSGVTETQYF.

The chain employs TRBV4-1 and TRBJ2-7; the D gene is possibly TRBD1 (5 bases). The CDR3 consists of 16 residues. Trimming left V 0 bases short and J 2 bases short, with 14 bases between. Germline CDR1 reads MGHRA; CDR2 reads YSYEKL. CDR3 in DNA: TGCGCCAGCAGCCAAGATCCCCTGGACAAGCCCTACGAGCAGTACTTC. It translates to CASSQDPLDKPYEQYF.

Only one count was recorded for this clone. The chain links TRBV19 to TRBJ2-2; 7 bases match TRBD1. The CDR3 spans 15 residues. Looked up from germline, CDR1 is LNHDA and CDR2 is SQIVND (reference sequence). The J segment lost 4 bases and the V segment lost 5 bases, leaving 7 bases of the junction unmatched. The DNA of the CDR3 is TGTGCCAGTAGTGAGGGACAGCGTCTCACCGGGGAGCTGTTTTTT. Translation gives CASSEGQRLTGELFF.

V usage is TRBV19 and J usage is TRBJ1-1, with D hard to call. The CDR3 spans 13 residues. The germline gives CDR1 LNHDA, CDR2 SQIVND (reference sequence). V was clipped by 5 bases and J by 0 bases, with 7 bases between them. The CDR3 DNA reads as TGTGCCAGTAGTGTGACCATGAACACTGAAGCTTTCTTT. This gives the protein CASSVTMNTEAFF.

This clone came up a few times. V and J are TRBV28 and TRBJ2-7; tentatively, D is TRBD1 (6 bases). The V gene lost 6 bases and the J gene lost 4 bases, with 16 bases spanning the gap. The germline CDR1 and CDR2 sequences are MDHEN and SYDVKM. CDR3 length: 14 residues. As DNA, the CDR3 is TGTGCCAGCAGCCGTGTCGGGACACTATACGAGCAGTACTTC. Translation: CASSRVGTLYEQYF.

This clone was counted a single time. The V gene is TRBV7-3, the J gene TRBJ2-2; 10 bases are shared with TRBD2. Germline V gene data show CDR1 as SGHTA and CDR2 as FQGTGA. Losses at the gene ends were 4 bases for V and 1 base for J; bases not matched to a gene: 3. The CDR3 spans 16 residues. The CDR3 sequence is CASSSRLAGNTGELFF. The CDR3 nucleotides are TGTGCCAGCAGCTCGAGACTAGCGGGGAACACCGGGGAGCTGTTTTTT.

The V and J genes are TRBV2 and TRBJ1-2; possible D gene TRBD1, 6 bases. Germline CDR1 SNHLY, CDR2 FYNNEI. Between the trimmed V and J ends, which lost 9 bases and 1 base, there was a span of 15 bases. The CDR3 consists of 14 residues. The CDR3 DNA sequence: TGTGCCAGGGGGACACAGGGTTTTAACTATGGCTACACCTTC. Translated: CARGTQGFNYGYTF.

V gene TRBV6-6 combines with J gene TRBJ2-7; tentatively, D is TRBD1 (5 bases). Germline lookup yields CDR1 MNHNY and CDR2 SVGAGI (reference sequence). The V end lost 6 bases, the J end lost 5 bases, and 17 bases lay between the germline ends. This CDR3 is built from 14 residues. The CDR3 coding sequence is TGTGCCAGCAGGCTAACAGGAGCCCGGGACGAGCAGTACTTC. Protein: CASRLTGARDEQYF.

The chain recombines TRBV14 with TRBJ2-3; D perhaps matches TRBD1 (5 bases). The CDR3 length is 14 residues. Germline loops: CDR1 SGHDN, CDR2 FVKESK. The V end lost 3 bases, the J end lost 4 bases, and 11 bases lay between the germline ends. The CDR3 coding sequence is TGTGCCAGCAGCCAGCAGGGCGAAGCAGATACGCAGTATTTT. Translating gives CASSQQGEADTQYF.

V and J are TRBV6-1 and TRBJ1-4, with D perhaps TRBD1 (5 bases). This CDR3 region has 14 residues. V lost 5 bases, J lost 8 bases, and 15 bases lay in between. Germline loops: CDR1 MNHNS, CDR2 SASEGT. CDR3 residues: CASSIVLTEEKLFF. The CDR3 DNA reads TGTGCCAGCAGTATAGTTCTGACAGAAGAAAAACTGTTTTTT.

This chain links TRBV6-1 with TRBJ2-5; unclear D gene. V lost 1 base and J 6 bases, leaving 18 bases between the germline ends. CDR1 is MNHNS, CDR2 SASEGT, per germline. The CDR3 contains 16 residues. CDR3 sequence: CASSEGVKALGKTQYF. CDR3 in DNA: TGTGCCAGCAGTGAAGGGGTCAAGGCCCTCGGAAAGACCCAGTACTTC.

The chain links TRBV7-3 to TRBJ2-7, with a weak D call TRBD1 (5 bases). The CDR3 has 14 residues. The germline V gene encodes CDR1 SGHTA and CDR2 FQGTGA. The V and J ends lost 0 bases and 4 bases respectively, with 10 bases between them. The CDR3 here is CASSLTGQGYEQYF. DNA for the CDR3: TGTGCCAGCAGCTTAACTGGGCAGGGATACGAGCAGTACTTC.

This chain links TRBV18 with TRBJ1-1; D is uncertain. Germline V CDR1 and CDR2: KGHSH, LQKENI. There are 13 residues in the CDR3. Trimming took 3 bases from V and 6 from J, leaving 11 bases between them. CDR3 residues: CASSPNWEAEAFF. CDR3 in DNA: TGTGCCAGCTCACCCAACTGGGAGGCTGAAGCTTTCTTT.

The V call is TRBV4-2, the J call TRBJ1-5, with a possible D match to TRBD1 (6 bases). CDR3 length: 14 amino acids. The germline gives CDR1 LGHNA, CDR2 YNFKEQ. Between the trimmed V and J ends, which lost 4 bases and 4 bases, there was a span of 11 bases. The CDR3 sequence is CASSLDRGNQPQHF. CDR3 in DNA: TGTGCCAGCAGCCTGGACAGAGGGAATCAGCCCCAGCATTTT.

The CDR3, as DNA: TGTGCCAGCAGCTTAGGAGTCAGCTACGAGCAGTACTTC. Translated: CASSLGVSYEQYF. The gene calls are TRBV7-2 and TRBJ2-7; D call uncertain. CDR1 is SGHTA, CDR2 FQGNSA, per germline. The CDR3 sequence is 13 residues long. Deletions cut 1 base from V and 3 bases from J, with 7 bases between.

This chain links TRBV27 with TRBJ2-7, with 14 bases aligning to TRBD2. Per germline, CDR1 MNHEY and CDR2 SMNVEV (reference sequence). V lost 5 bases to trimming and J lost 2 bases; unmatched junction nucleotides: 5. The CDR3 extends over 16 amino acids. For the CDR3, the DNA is TGTGCCAGCAGTCCCCGACTAGCGGGAGGGACCTACGAGCAGTACTTC. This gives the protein CASSPRLAGGTYEQYF.

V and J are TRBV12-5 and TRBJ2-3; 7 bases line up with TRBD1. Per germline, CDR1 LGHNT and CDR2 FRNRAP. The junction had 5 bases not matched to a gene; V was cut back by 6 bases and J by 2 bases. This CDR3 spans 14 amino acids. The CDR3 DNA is TGTGCTAGTGGCTACGGACAGGCCACAGATACGCAGTATTTT. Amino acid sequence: CASGYGQATDTQYF.

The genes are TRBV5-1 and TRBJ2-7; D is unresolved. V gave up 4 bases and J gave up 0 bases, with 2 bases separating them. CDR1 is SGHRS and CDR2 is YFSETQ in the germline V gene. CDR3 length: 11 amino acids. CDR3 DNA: TGCGCCAGCAGCACCTCCTACGAGCAGTACTTC. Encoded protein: CASSTSYEQYF.

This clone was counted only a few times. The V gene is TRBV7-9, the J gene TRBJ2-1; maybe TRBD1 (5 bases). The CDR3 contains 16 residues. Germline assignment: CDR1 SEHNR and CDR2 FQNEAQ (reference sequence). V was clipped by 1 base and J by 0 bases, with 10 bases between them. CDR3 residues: CASSLDGRGSYNEQFF. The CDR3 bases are TGTGCCAGCAGCTTAGACGGAAGGGGCTCCTACAATGAGCAGTTCTTC.

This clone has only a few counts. CDR3 DNA: TGTGCCAGCAGCGATGGCGGCAGAAAAGCTTTCTTT. It encodes CASSDGGRKAFF. The chain is built from TRBV9 and TRBJ1-1; no reliable D call. The length of the CDR3 is 12 residues. Trimming removed 3 bases from V and 9 bases from J, with 12 bases in between. Germline V gene lookup returns CDR1 SGDLS and CDR2 YYNGEE.

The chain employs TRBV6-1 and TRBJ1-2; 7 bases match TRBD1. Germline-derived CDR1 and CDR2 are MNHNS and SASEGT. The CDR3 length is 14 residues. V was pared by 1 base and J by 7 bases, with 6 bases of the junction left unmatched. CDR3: CASSEDYRGFGYTF. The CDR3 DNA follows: TGTGCCAGCAGTGAAGACTACAGGGGATTTGGCTACACCTTC.

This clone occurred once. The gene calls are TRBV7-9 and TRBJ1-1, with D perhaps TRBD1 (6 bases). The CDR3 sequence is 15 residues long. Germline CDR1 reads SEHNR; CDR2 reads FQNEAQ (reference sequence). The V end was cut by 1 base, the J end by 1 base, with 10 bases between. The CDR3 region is CASSLVGGGNTEAFF. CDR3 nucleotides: TGTGCCAGCAGCTTAGTAGGGGGTGGGAACACTGAAGCTTTCTTT.

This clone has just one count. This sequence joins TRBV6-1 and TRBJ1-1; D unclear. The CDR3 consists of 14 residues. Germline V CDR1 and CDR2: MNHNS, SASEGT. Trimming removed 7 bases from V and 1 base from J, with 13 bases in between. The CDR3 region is CASKREQGNTEAFF. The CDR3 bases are TGTGCCAGCAAGCGGGAACAAGGGAACACTGAAGCTTTCTTT.

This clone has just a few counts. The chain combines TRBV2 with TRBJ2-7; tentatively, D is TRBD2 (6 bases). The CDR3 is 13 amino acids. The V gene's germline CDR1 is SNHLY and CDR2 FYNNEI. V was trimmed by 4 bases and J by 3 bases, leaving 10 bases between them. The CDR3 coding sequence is TGTGCCAGCAGTGGGGGACTCATCTACGAGCAGTACTTC. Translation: CASSGGLIYEQYF. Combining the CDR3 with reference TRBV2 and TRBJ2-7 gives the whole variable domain EPEVTQTPSHQVTQMGQEVILRCVPISNHLYFYWYRQILGQKVEFLVSFYNNEISEKSEIFDDQFSVERPDGSNFTLKIRSTKLEDSAMYFCASSGGLIYEQYFGPGTRLTVT.

CDR3 DNA sequence: TGCGCCAGCAGCCTAGGACAGGGGGCGGCTAACTATGGCTACACCTTC. This encodes CASSLGQGAANYGYTF. The chain has TRBV5-1 and TRBJ1-2; 11 bases match TRBD1. Germline V lookup: CDR1 SGHRS, CDR2 YFSETQ. CDR3 length: 16 residues. V lost 4 bases to trimming and J lost 0 bases; unmatched junction nucleotides: 5.